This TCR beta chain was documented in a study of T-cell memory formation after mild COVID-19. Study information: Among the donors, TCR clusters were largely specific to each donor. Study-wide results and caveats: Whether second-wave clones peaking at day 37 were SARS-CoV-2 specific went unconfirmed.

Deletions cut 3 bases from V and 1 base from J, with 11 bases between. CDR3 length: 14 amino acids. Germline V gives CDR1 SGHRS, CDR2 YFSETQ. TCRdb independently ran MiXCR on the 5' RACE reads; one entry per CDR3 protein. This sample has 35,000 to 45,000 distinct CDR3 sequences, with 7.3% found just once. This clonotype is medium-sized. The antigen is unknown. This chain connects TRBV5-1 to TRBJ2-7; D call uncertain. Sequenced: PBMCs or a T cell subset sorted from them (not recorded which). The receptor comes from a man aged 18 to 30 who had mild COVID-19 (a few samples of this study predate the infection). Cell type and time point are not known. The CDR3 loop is CASSWRPVSYEQYF. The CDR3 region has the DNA TGCGCCAGCAGCTGGAGACCCGTATCCTACGAGCAGTACTTC.